Listed below are T cell receptor beta chains from one sample, sequenced in a study of blood T cell repertoires in COVID-19. Some clones are missing from TCRdb's copy, which holds only in-frame ones; the method was immunoSEQ multiplex PCR. The top ten clones hold approximately 5% of a sample with under 30,000 clones, approximately 89% of them seen once. The sample taken for sequencing was peripheral blood. Receptors originate from a man aged 45-65 years with active COVID-19. The CDR3 runs from the conserved cysteine through the conserved F or W. D genes are given only for firm matches. Part of the rows lack a size; the others show once, few, many or a class for expanded clones.

j_call clone_size d_call v_call cdr3_length cdr3_aa cdr3_nt
TRBJ1-5 - - TRBV19 16 CASSITGLESNQPQHF TGTGCCAGTAGTATCACTGGGTTGGAGAGCAATCAGCCCCAGCATTTT
TRBJ1-6 medium-sized - TRBV3-1/TRBV3-2 13 CASSHNRDTALHF TGTGCCAGCAGCCACAACCGGGACACAGCCCTCCACTTT
TRBJ2-7 - - TRBV12-3/TRBV12-4 13 CASSFGGARGQYF TGTGCCAGCAGTTTCGGCGGGGCCCGGGGGCAGTACTTC
TRBJ2-4 - TRBD2 TRBV11-2 16 CASSLEGGLAKNIQYF TGTGCCAGCAGCTTAGAGGGGGGGTTAGCCAAAAACATTCAGTACTTC
TRBJ2-3 - TRBD2 TRBV27 17 CASSRASGRARGDTQYF TGTGCCAGCAGTCGAGCTAGCGGGAGAGCCCGGGGAGATACGCAGTATTTT
TRBJ2-7 medium-sized TRBD1 TRBV18 16 CASSPPGTGVLYEQYF TGTGCCAGCTCACCTCCCGGGACAGGGGTACTCTACGAGCAGTACTTC
TRBJ1-1 - - TRBV5-1 19 CASSSPGSARRPKNTEAFF TGCGCCAGCAGCTCCCCCGGTTCGGCCAGGCGACCGAAGAACACTGAAGCTTTCTTT
TRBJ1-1 - TRBD1 TRBV11-3 13 CASSQGTDTEAFF TGTGCCAGCAGCCAGGGGACAGACACTGAAGCTTTCTTT
TRBJ1-5 - TRBD1 TRBV11-2 18 CASSSGQGALYSNQPQHF TGTGCCAGCAGCTCTGGACAGGGGGCCCTTTATAGCAATCAGCCCCAGCATTTT
TRBJ2-6 - - TRBV28 16 CASTPGRPSGANVLTF TGTGCCAGCACCCCAGGGCGGCCCTCTGGGGCCAACGTCCTGACTTTC
TRBJ1-6 - TRBD1 TRBV30 13 CAWSQGSNSPLHF TGTGCCTGGTCACAGGGGAGTAATTCACCCCTCCACTTT
TRBJ2-7 - - TRBV9 16 CASSTSPDSNSYEQYF TGTGCCAGCAGCACTTCCCCGGACAGTAACTCCTACGAGCAGTACTTC
TRBJ1-1 - TRBD1 TRBV7-8 16 CASSYKTGELNTEAFF TGTGCCAGCAGCTACAAGACAGGGGAACTTAACACTGAAGCTTTCTTT
TRBJ1-4 - TRBD1 TRBV24-1 14 CATSGRDRNEKLFF TGTGCCACCAGTGGGCGGGACAGGAATGAAAAACTGTTTTTT
TRBJ1-1 - TRBD1 TRBV6-5 13 CASSSDWTGKAFF TGTGCCAGCAGTTCGGATTGGACAGGAAAGGCTTTCTTT
TRBJ2-1 - TRBD2 TRBV10-3 17 CAISRLAGDSGFNEQFF TGTGCCATCAGCAGACTAGCGGGGGACTCGGGATTCAATGAGCAGTTCTTC
TRBJ2-1 once TRBD2 TRBV5-6 15 CASSRSGGTANEQFF TGTGCCAGCAGTCGTAGCGGGGGTACGGCCAATGAGCAGTTCTTC
TRBJ2-7 - - TRBV7-6 15 CASSLGQGISYEQYF TGTGCCAGCAGCTTAGGGCAGGGGATCTCCTACGAGCAGTACTTC
TRBJ1-3 few TRBD1 TRBV29-1 14 CSVGDRAPGNTIYF TGCAGCGTTGGCGACAGGGCGCCTGGAAACACCATATATTTT
TRBJ2-7 - - TRBV3-1/TRBV3-2 13 CASSQLGGYEQYF TGTGCCAGCAGCCAACTGGGGGGTTACGAGCAGTACTTC
TRBJ2-5 few TRBD2 TRBV6-5 14 CASRIAGARETQYF TGTGCCAGCAGAATAGCGGGAGCGAGGGAGACCCAGTACTTC
TRBJ2-7 - TRBD2 TRBV29-1 13 CSVDSGGPYEQYF TGCAGCGTTGATTCGGGGGGGCCCTACGAGCAGTACTTC
TRBJ2-2 - TRBD1 TRBV6-2/TRBV6-3 17 CASSYPRGTGNTGELFF TGTGCCAGCAGTTACCCCAGGGGGACCGGGAACACCGGGGAGCTGTTTTTT
TRBJ2-1 - TRBD2 TRBV20-1 15 CSASGGGRTHNEQFF TGCAGTGCTAGTGGCGGCGGGAGGACGCACAATGAGCAGTTCTTC
TRBJ1-1 - - TRBV5-4 15 CATTMGGKLNTEAFF TGTGCCACCACCATGGGGGGGAAATTGAACACTGAAGCTTTCTTT
TRBJ2-5 - TRBD2 TRBV6-2/TRBV6-3 16 CASSYSASGIRETQYF TGTGCCAGCAGTTACTCAGCTAGCGGGATACGGGAGACCCAGTACTTC
TRBJ2-5 - TRBD2 TRBV24-1 15 CATLAPRTSGETQYF TGTGCCACGTTGGCCCCGAGGACTAGCGGGGAGACCCAGTACTTC
TRBJ2-3 - TRBD2 TRBV5-1 16 CASSLQGGPLTDTQYF TGCGCCAGCAGCTTGCAGGGAGGGCCTCTCACAGATACGCAGTATTTT
TRBJ2-5 - - TRBV7-2 16 CASSLAAGWNQETQYF TGTGCCAGCAGCTTAGCGGCAGGATGGAACCAAGAGACCCAGTACTTC
TRBJ1-1 - - TRBV2 12 CASTTGSTEAFF TGTGCCAGCACCACTGGGAGCACTGAAGCTTTCTTT
TRBJ2-5 - - TRBV9 16 CASSVSIGGLQETQYF TGTGCCAGCAGCGTATCGATCGGGGGGCTCCAAGAGACCCAGTACTTC
TRBJ1-4 - TRBD1 TRBV2 13 CASLRGAKEKLFF TGTGCCAGCCTCAGGGGGGCAAAAGAAAAACTGTTTTTT
TRBJ1-2 few - TRBV2 13 CASSITGFYGYTF TGTGCCAGCAGTATAACAGGGTTCTATGGCTACACCTTC
TRBJ1-2 - TRBD1 TRBV7-9 15 CASSFGQAKNYGYTF TGTGCCAGCAGCTTTGGACAGGCCAAAAACTATGGCTACACCTTC
TRBJ2-1 - TRBD2 TRBV6-5 16 CASSYSLAGGQNEQFF TGTGCCAGCAGTTACAGCCTAGCGGGGGGGCAGAATGAGCAGTTCTTC
TRBJ2-7 - TRBD1 TRBV6-6 15 CASSTIDRGEGEQYF TGTGCCAGCAGTACTATAGACAGGGGGGAGGGCGAGCAGTACTTC
TRBJ2-1 - TRBD2 TRBV5-1 15 CASSQLAGGENEQFF TGCGCCAGCAGCCAGCTAGCGGGAGGCGAGAATGAGCAGTTCTTC
TRBJ2-2 - TRBD2 TRBV6-2/TRBV6-3 20 CASSYPTGRVASGRAGELFF TGTGCCAGCAGTTACCCGACGGGGAGGGTGGCTAGCGGGAGAGCCGGGGAGCTGTTTTTT
TRBJ1-2 - TRBD1 TRBV5-4 13 CASRTGEGYGYTF TGTGCCAGCAGGACAGGGGAGGGCTATGGCTACACCTTC
TRBJ1-4 - TRBD1 TRBV6-5 14 CASSRQGSNEKLFF TGTGCCAGCAGTAGACAGGGTTCTAATGAAAAACTGTTTTTT
TRBJ2-3 - TRBD1 TRBV29-1 13 CSVGDRRADTQYF TGCAGCGTAGGGGACAGGCGTGCAGATACGCAGTATTTT
TRBJ1-2 - TRBD1 TRBV7-3 15 CASSLPGTENYGYTF TGTGCCAGCAGCTTACCCGGGACAGAGAACTATGGCTACACCTTC
TRBJ2-3 - TRBD1 TRBV30 14 CAWGHGTGVDTQYF TGTGCCTGGGGACACGGGACAGGGGTAGATACGCAGTATTTT
TRBJ2-3 - TRBD2 TRBV3-1/TRBV3-2 15 CASSQVTGLADTQYF TGTGCCAGCAGCCAAGTGACGGGACTAGCAGATACGCAGTATTTT
TRBJ2-7 - - TRBV29-1 15 CSVGQRITYSYEQYF TGCAGCGTTGGGCAGCGAATCACATATTCTTACGAGCAGTACTTC